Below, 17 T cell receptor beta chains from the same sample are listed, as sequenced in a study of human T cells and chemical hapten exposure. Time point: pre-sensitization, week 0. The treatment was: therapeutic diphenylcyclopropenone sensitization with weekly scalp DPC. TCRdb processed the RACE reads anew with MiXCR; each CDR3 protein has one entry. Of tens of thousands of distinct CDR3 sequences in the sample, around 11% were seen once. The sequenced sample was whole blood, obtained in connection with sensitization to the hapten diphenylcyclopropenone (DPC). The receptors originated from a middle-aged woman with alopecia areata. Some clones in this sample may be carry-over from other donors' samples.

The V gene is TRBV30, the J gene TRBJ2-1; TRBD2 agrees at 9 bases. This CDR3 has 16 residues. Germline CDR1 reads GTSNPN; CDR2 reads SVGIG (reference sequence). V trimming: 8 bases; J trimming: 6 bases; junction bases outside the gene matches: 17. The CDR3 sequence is CARTTREGNDGNEQFF. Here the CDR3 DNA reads TGTGCCCGTACGACGCGGGAGGGGAATGATGGCAATGAGCAGTTCTTC.

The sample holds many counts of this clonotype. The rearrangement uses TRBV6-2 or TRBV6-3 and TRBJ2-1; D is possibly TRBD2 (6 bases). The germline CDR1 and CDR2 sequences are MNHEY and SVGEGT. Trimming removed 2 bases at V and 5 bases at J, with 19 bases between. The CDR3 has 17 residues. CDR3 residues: CASSYTVASGGNNEQFF. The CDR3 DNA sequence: TGTGCCAGCAGTTACACCGTCGCTAGTGGAGGGAACAATGAGCAGTTCTTC.

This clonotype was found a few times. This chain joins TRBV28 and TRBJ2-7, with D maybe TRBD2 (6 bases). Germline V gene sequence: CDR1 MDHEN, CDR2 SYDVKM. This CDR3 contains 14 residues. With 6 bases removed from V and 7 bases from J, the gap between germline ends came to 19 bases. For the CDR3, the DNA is TGTGCCAGCAGGGCCGGGACTGAATCGGGGGAGCAGTACTTC. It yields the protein CASRAGTESGEQYF.

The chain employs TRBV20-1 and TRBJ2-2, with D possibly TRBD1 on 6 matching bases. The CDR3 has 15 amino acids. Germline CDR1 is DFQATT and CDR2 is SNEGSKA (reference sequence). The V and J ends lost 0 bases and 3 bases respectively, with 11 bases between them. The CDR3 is CSARDRQVDTGELFF. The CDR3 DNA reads TGCAGTGCTAGAGATCGACAGGTGGACACCGGGGAGCTGTTTTTT.

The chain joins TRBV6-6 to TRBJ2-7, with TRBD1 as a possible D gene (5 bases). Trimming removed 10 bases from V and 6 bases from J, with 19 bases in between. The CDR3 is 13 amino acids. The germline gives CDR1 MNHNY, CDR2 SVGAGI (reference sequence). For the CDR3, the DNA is TGTGCCACCGAAGGGTGGGGCATCAGCGAGCAGTACTTC. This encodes CATEGWGISEQYF.

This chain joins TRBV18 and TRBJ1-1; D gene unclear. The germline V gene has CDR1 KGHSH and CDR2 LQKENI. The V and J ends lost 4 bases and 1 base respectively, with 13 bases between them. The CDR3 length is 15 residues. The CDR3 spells CASSLFGETNTEAFF. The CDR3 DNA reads TGTGCCAGCTCACTTTTCGGGGAGACGAACACTGAAGCTTTCTTT.

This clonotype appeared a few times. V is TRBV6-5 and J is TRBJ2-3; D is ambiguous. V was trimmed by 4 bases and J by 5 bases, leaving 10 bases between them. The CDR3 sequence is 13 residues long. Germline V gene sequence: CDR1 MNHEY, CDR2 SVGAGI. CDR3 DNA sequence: TGTGCCAGCAGTTGGGCTCGGCAAGATACGCAGTATTTT. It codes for CASSWARQDTQYF.

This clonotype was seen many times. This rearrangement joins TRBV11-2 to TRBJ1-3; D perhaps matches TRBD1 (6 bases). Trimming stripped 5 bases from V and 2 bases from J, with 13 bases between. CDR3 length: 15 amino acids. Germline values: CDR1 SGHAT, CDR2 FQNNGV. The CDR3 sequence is CASSITGNPGNTIYF. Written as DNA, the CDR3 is TGTGCCAGCAGCATCACAGGGAACCCTGGAAACACCATATATTTT. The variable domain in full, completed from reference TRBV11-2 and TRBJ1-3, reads EAGVAQSPRYKIIEKRQSVAFWCNPISGHATLYWYQQILGQGPKLLIQFQNNGVVDDSQLPKDRFSAERLKGVDSTLKIQPAKLEDSAVYLCASSITGNPGNTIYFGEGSWLTVV.

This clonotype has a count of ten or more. This chain's CDR3 is CAIRGDSYGYTF. CDR3 DNA: TGTGCCATCAGGGGGGACAGCTATGGCTACACCTTC. This chain links TRBV10-3 with TRBJ1-2; 7 bases map to TRBD1. V trimming: 6 bases; J trimming: 4 bases; junction bases outside the gene matches: 2. Germline-derived CDR1 and CDR2 are ENHRY and SYGVKD. The length of the CDR3 is 12 residues.

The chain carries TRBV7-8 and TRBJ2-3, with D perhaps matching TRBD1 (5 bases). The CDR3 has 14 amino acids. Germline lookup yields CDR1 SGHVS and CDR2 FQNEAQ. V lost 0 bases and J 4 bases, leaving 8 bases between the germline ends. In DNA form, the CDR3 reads TGTGCCAGCAGCTTAGCGGCAGGGTCAGATACGCAGTATTTT. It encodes CASSLAAGSDTQYF.

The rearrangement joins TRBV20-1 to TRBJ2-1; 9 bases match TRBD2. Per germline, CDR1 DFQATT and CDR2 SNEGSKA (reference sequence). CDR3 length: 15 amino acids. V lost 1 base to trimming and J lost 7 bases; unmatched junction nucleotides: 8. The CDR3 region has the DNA TGCAGTGCTAGAGCGCCCGGCGGGAGGGCTAATGAGCAGTTCTTC. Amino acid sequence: CSARAPGGRANEQFF.

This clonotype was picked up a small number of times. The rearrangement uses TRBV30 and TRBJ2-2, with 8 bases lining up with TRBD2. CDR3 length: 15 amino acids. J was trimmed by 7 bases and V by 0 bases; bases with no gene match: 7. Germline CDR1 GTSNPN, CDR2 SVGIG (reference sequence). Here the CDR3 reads CAWSVLGGANGELFF. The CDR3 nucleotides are TGTGCCTGGAGTGTACTCGGGGGGGCAAACGGGGAGCTGTTTTTT.

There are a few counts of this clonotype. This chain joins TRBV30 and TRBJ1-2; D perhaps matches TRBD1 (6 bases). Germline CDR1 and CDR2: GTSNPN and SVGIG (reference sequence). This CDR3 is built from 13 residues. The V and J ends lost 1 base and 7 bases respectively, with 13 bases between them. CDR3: CAWSAHTGFGYTF. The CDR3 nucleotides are TGTGCCTGGAGTGCTCATACAGGGTTTGGCTACACCTTC.

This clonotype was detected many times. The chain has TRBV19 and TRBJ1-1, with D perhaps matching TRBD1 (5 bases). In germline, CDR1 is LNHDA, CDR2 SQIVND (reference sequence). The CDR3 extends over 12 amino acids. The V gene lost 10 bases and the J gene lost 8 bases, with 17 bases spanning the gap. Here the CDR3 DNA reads TGTGCCACCACGATCGGGACCCAAGAAGCTTTCTTT. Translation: CATTIGTQEAFF.

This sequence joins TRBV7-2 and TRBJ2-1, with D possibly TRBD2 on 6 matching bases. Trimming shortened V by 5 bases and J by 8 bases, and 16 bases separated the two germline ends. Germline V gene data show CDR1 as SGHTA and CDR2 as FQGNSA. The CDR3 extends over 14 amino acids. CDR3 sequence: CASSQMTSYYEQFF. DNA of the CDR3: TGTGCCAGCAGCCAAATGACTAGTTACTATGAGCAGTTCTTC.

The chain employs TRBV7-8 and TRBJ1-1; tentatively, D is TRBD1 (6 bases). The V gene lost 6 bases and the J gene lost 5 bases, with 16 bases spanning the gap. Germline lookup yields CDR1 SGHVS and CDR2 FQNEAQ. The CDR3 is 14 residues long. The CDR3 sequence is CASSRTGSETEAFF. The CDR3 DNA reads TGTGCCAGCAGTAGAACAGGGTCGGAGACTGAAGCTTTCTTT.

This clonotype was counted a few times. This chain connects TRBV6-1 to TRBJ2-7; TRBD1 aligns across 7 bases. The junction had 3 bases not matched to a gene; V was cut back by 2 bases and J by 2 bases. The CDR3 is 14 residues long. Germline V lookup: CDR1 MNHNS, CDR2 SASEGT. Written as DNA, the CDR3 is TGTGCCAGCAGTGAACGACAGGGACCCTACGAGCAGTACTTC. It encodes CASSERQGPYEQYF.